The present TCR beta chain was sequenced within a study of shared clonotypes between healthy human individuals. Germline trimming cut 9 bases from V and 1 base from J; bases unmatched to any gene: 8. Germline CDR1 reads LNHDA; CDR2 reads SQIVND (reference sequence). This CDR3 contains 14 residues. Using approximately 200 ng DNA, 25,000 to 35,000 T cell genomes, the sorted-subset replicate PCRs were run. Method: immunoSEQ multiplex PCR; TCRdb's copy keeps in-frame clones and lacks some. Of roughly 2.5 million clones listed, around 90% are singletons. General study results and limits: Among a handful of donors, roughly 5.4% of naive CD4 clonotypes were found in common.

Investigators divided CD4+ cells into CD45RA+ naive and CD45RA-negative memory subsets. About this clone: Its antigen is currently unknown.

Input material: naive CD4+ T cells sorted from blood. Subset in this sample: CD45RA+ positively selected. V usage is TRBV19 and J usage is TRBJ2-7, with 8 bases identical to TRBD1. This receptor was obtained from a man younger than 35 in good health. The CDR3: CASRRTGTSYEQYF. CDR3 DNA sequence: TGTGCCAGCAGGCGGACAGGGACTTCCTACGAGCAGTACTTC.